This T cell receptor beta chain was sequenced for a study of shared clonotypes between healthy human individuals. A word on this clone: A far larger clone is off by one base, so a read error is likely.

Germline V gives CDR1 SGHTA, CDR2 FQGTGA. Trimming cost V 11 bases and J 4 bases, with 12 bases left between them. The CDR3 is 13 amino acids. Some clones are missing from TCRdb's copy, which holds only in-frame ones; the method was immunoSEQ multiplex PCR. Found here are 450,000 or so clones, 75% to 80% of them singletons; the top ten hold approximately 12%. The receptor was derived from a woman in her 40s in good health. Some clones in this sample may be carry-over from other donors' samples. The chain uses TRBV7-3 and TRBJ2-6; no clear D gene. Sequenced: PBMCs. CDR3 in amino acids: CAGKSAGANVLTF. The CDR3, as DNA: TGTGCCGGCAAGTCGGCAGGGGCCAACGTCCTGACTTTC.